These 25 T cell receptor beta chains originate from one sample sequenced in a study of cytomegalovirus exposure and HLA in healthy donors. Primers: 60 Vbeta forward and 13 Jbeta reverse. Repertoires were generated with immunoSEQ multiplex PCR, while TCRdb's copy carries only in-frame clones and drops some. The table shows some 210,000 clones, with roughly 81% occurring only once. The material sequenced was PBMCs. The receptor set was obtained from a young woman in good health and CMV-seropositive.

The CDR3 loop is CASSLSGDTQYF. As DNA, the CDR3 is TGCGCCAGCAGCCTTTCCGGGGATACGCAGTATTTT. This chain links TRBV5-1 with TRBJ2-3, with D unresolved. The CDR3 is 12 residues long. V was shortened by 4 bases and J by 6 bases, with 9 bases between the two germline ends. From germline, CDR1 is SGHRS and CDR2 YFSETQ. The full variable domain, completed using reference TRBV5-1 and TRBJ2-3, is KAGVTQTPRYLIKTRGQQVTLSCSPISGHRSVSWYQQTPGQGLQFLFEYFSETQRNKGNFPGRFSGRQFSNSRSEMNVSTLELGDSALYLCASSLSGDTQYFGPGTRLTVL.

This chain uses TRBV5-1 with TRBJ1-4; TRBD1 matches at 9 bases. This CDR3 has 15 residues. Unmatched junction bases numbered 5, after V lost 1 base and J lost 7 bases. Per the germline V gene, CDR1 is SGHRS and CDR2 is YFSETQ. For the CDR3, the DNA is TGCGCCAGCAGCTTGACCGGGACAGGGAGTGAAAAACTGTTTTTT. Translating it yields CASSLTGTGSEKLFF.

This chain uses TRBV4-1 with TRBJ2-2; 11 bases fit TRBD2. Germline V lookup: CDR1 MGHRA, CDR2 YSYEKL. Trimming cost V 2 bases and J 1 base; bases outside gene matches: 3. The length of the CDR3 is 17 residues. CDR3 in DNA: TGCGCCAGCAGCCAAACACTAGCGGGAGTGAACACCGGGGAGCTGTTTTTT. Translated, it gives CASSQTLAGVNTGELFF.

The chain uses TRBV13 and TRBJ2-1, with D maybe TRBD1 (5 bases). CDR3 length equals 12 residues. CDR1 is PRHDT, CDR2 FYEKMQ, per germline (reference sequence). Between the trimmed V and J ends, which lost 8 bases and 6 bases, there was a span of 11 bases. CDR3 nucleotide sequence: TGTGCCAGCGGGGCGCGCCTCAATGAGCAGTTCTTC. Its protein product is CASGARLNEQFF.

The CDR3 sequence: CAWRRGRNTGELFF. The CDR3 bases are TGTGCCTGGAGGCGGGGGCGGAACACCGGGGAGCTGTTTTTT. The V call is TRBV30, the J call TRBJ2-2; a weak D match, TRBD2 (7 bases). This CDR3 has 14 amino acids. Germline loops: CDR1 GTSNPN, CDR2 SVGIG (reference sequence). V dropped 3 bases and J dropped 1 base, with 9 bases sitting between them.

The rearrangement links TRBV30 to TRBJ1-5; tentatively, D is TRBD1 (6 bases). Germline-derived CDR1 and CDR2 are GTSNPN and SVGIG (reference sequence). The length of the CDR3 is 13 residues. The V end was cut by 1 base, the J end by 6 bases, with 10 bases between. CDR3 sequence: CAWSAGAGQPQHF. The CDR3 nucleotides read TGTGCCTGGAGTGCAGGGGCGGGTCAGCCCCAGCATTTT.

This rearrangement joins TRBV29-1 to TRBJ1-5; TRBD1 matches at 10 bases. The CDR3 is 14 amino acids. The J segment lost 2 bases and the V segment lost 7 bases, leaving 5 bases of the junction unmatched. Germline CDR1 and CDR2: SQVTM and ANQGSEA. CDR3 protein: CSARDRGGNQPQHF. The CDR3 nucleotides read TGCAGCGCGAGGGACAGGGGAGGCAATCAGCCCCAGCATTTT.

The chain links TRBV28 to TRBJ1-2, with 8 bases matching TRBD1. Germline V gene data show CDR1 as MDHEN and CDR2 as SYDVKM. The ends lost 5 bases at V and 7 bases at J; junction bases unmatched: 6. This CDR3 has 13 amino acids. The CDR3 here is CASSGTGVFGYTF. The DNA for the CDR3 is TGTGCCAGCAGTGGGACAGGCGTATTTGGCTACACCTTC.

The chain couples TRBV5-8 to TRBJ2-7; TRBD2 agrees at 11 bases. The germline gives CDR1 SGHTS, CDR2 YDEGEE. The CDR3 is 14 residues long. Trimming removed 5 bases from V and 2 bases from J; junction bases left unmatched: 3. The CDR3 DNA reads as TGTGCCAGCAGACCTAGCGGGGGGCCCTACGAGCAGTACTTC. Residues: CASRPSGGPYEQYF.

V is TRBV9 and J is TRBJ2-1; TRBD1 is a possible D gene (6 bases). The CDR3 is made up of 16 amino acids. Trimming left V 4 bases short and J 2 bases short, with 16 bases between. Germline values: CDR1 SGDLS, CDR2 YYNGEE. The chain's CDR3 is CASSSRGTPAYNEQFF. DNA for the CDR3: TGTGCCAGCAGCTCAAGGGGGACACCGGCCTACAATGAGCAGTTCTTC.

This chain joins TRBV10-1 and TRBJ1-2; the match to TRBD1 covers 7 bases. V lost 4 bases, J lost 3 bases, and 11 bases stayed unmatched. Germline loops: CDR1 WNHNN, CDR2 SYGVQD (reference sequence). The CDR3 has 16 amino acids. CDR3 loop: CASSGNLTGLDYGYTF. The CDR3 DNA reads TGCGCCAGCAGTGGAAATTTGACAGGGCTCGACTATGGCTACACCTTC.

The V and J genes are TRBV6-1 and TRBJ1-2, with a possible D match to TRBD1 (5 bases). Germline-derived CDR1 and CDR2 are MNHNS and SASEGT. With 7 bases removed from V and 7 bases from J, the gap between germline ends came to 16 bases. There are 13 residues in the CDR3. CDR3: CASINGGGTGYTF. For the CDR3, the DNA is TGTGCCAGCATCAATGGGGGGGGGACTGGCTACACCTTC.

V usage is TRBV25-1 and J usage is TRBJ2-4, with 8 bases matching TRBD2. The V gene end was trimmed by 5 bases and the J gene end by 13 bases; junction bases not matched to a gene: 10. Germline V lookup: CDR1 MGHDK, CDR2 SYGVNS. The CDR3 loop spans 13 amino acids. The CDR3 loop reads CASSRSGGSTQYF. CDR3 nucleotide sequence: TGTGCCAGCAGTCGCTCGGGGGGGAGCACGCAGTACTTC.

The DNA for the CDR3 is TGTGCCTGGAGTGCCCCGGGGGGGGGTGGTCAGCCCCAGCATTTT. This translates into CAWSAPGGGGQPQHF. V and J are TRBV30 and TRBJ1-5; tentatively, D is TRBD1 (5 bases). V was trimmed by 1 base and J by 6 bases, leaving 16 bases between them. CDR3 size: 15 residues. CDR1 GTSNPN and CDR2 SVGIG come from the germline V gene (reference sequence).

CDR3 sequence (DNA): TGTGCCAGCAGCCGAGGGACAGGGATGGGTGAAAAACTGTTTTTT. Protein sequence: CASSRGTGMGEKLFF. J is TRBJ1-4 and V is TRBV2, with 9 bases lining up with TRBD1. There are 15 residues in the CDR3. Germline values: CDR1 SNHLY, CDR2 FYNNEI. The trim removed 6 bases at V and 7 bases at J, leaving 9 bases unmatched.

V is TRBV10-3 and J is TRBJ1-2, with 10 bases aligning to TRBD1. The CDR3 spans 15 residues. J was trimmed by 0 bases and V by 8 bases; bases with no gene match: 6. Per germline, CDR1 ENHRY and CDR2 SYGVKD. The CDR3 bases are TGTGCCATCGGGGGGACAGGGGCAGCTAACTATGGCTACACCTTC. Encoded protein: CAIGGTGAANYGYTF.

The J gene is TRBJ2-5, the V gene TRBV30, with 7 bases identical to TRBD2. J was trimmed by 5 bases and V by 0 bases; bases with no gene match: 18. The CDR3 length is 18 residues. Germline V gives CDR1 GTSNPN, CDR2 SVGIG (reference sequence). In nucleotides, the CDR3 is TGTGCCTGGAGTGTCCGAAGCGGGAAGGGAGGCGCCGGGGAGACCCAGTACTTC. Translating it yields CAWSVRSGKGGAGETQYF.

DNA of the CDR3: TGCGCCAGCAGTGAGACTAGCGGGGGGGACAATGAGCAGTTCTTC. Its translation is CASSETSGGDNEQFF. The chain is built from TRBV10-1 and TRBJ2-1; 13 bases are shared with TRBD2. Looked up from germline, CDR1 is WNHNN and CDR2 is SYGVQD (reference sequence). Trimming cost V 2 bases and J 5 bases; bases outside gene matches: 0. The CDR3 contains 15 residues.

The genes are TRBV6-4 and TRBJ2-1, with D possibly TRBD2 on 5 matching bases. Trimming took off 10 bases at V and 0 bases at J, with 16 bases between the two ends. The CDR3 is 15 amino acids. CDR1 MRHNA and CDR2 SNTAGT come from the germline V gene. In DNA, the CDR3 is TGTGCCACGGCCCCAAGCGGAGGCTCCTACAATGAGCAGTTCTTC. Its protein is CATAPSGGSYNEQFF.

The chain links TRBV6-6 to TRBJ1-5; TRBD1 might be the D (6 bases). Trimming shortened V by 4 bases and J by 3 bases, and 16 bases separated the two germline ends. The CDR3 spans 16 residues. Per the germline V gene, CDR1 is MNHNY and CDR2 is SVGAGI (reference sequence). For the CDR3, the DNA is TGTGCCAGCAGTTCACCCACGGGACAACTCAATCAGCCCCAGCATTTT. As protein: CASSSPTGQLNQPQHF.

The chain carries TRBV9 and TRBJ2-3; D remains ambiguous. The CDR3 contains 15 residues. Germline CDR1 and CDR2: SGDLS and YYNGEE. With 0 bases removed from V and 6 bases from J, the gap between germline ends came to 14 bases. The CDR3 region is CASSVGAGPWDTQYF. DNA for the CDR3: TGTGCCAGCAGCGTAGGGGCTGGCCCGTGGGATACGCAGTATTTT.

The table lists this clone with a count of one. CDR3 nucleotide sequence: TGTGCCAGCAGCGCACGGACAGTAGTCACCGGGGAGCTGTTTTTT. Translated: CASSARTVVTGELFF. The rearrangement joins TRBV5-6 to TRBJ2-2; possibly TRBD1 for D (6 bases). In germline, CDR1 is SGHDT, CDR2 YYEEEE. The CDR3 spans 15 residues. V was shortened by 4 bases and J by 4 bases, with 14 bases between the two germline ends.

The chain has TRBV29-1 and TRBJ2-7; TRBD1 aligns across 7 bases. The CDR3 loop spans 13 amino acids. Germline V gives CDR1 SQVTM, CDR2 ANQGSEA. The junction had 10 bases not matched to a gene; V was cut back by 6 bases and J by 5 bases. CDR3 bases: TGCAGCGTCGAGGGACAGACGAACCACGAGCAGTACTTC. Its protein is CSVEGQTNHEQYF.

The chain joins TRBV7-3 to TRBJ2-3, with D possibly matching TRBD2 (6 bases). The CDR3 is 16 residues long. Germline loops: CDR1 SGHTA, CDR2 FQGTGA. The V gene lost 5 bases and the J gene lost 6 bases, with 21 bases spanning the gap. The CDR3 DNA reads as TGTGCCAGCAGCCCCAGGTCCGGTGGGGGGACGGATACGCAGTATTTT. Encoded protein: CASSPRSGGGTDTQYF.

This chain uses TRBV7-3 with TRBJ2-1, with 8 bases fitting TRBD2. This CDR3 is built from 17 residues. CDR1 and CDR2 (germline): SGHTA, FQGTGA. After removal of 0 bases from V and 3 bases from J, the junction contained 7 bases not matched to a gene. DNA for the CDR3: TGTGCCAGCAGCTTAACTGGCCTAGCGGGCCTCTACAATGAGCAGTTCTTC. The encoded protein is CASSLTGLAGLYNEQFF. Looking up the rest from reference TRBV7-3 and TRBJ2-1 gives the full variable domain: GAGVSQTPSNKVTEKGKYVELRCDPISGHTALYWYRQSLGQGPEFLIYFQGTGAADDSGLPNDRFFAVRPEGSVSTLKIQRTERGDSAVYLCASSLTGLAGLYNEQFFGPGTRLTVL.